The clone carrying this T cell receptor (beta chain) came up a few times. Antigen: not known. These data are taken from a study of blood T cells in healthy people across ages. Study conclusions and caveats: The study lacked donor CMV status, which possibly confounded expanded clonotype changes.

Combining a sample-barcoded 5' primer with a J-beta primer mix, a second PCR ran for roughly 7 to 12 cycles. TCRdb re-derived calls from the 5' RACE reads in MiXCR, one entry per CDR3 protein. This table holds over 950,000 distinct CDR3 sequences, 30% to 40% found once. The CDR3 runs to 14 residues. V was shortened by 5 bases and J by 1 base, with 11 bases between the two germline ends. Every sample had a minimum of 7 million PBMCs isolated. This TCR derives from a man in his late teens or twenties in good health. The sequenced sample was blood. The chain joins TRBV12-3 or TRBV12-4 to TRBJ1-2; perhaps TRBD1 as D (6 bases). The CDR3 region has the DNA TGTGCCAGCAGTGAACAGGGCAGTAACTATGGCTACACCTTC. Translating it yields CASSEQGSNYGYTF.